This T cell receptor (beta chain) comes out of a study of blood T cell repertoires in COVID-19. Background on the study: COVID-19 samples collected from the United States, Italy and Spain covered acute and convalescent phases.

The CDR3 is made up of 14 amino acids. V was cut by 4 bases and J by 1 base, with 9 bases left in between. The germline V gene has CDR1 SGHTA and CDR2 FQGNSA. Original processing methods: Nucleated cell counts were estimated from reference gene primer amplification. Data came from immunoSEQ multiplex PCR; TCRdb stores just in-frame clones and leaves some out. V and J calls and clone size are as listed in that table; D and trimming were resolved from the DNA. The sample includes some 330,000 clones, roughly 90% of them seen just once. The TCR originated in a woman aged 45-59 years with active or convalescent COVID-19. The rearrangement uses TRBV7-2 and TRBJ2-3; tentative D call: TRBD2 (5 bases). What was sequenced was peripheral blood. The CDR3 here is CASSSGAGTDTQYF. The CDR3 region has the DNA TGTGCCAGCAGCTCAGGAGCGGGCACAGATACGCAGTATTTT. Full variable domain (missing parts from reference TRBV7-2 and TRBJ2-3): GAGVSQSPSNKVTEKGKDVELRCDPISGHTALYWYRQSLGQGLEFLIYFQGNSAPDKSGLPSDRFSAERTGGSVSTLTIQRTQQEDSAVYLCASSSGAGTDTQYFGPGTRLTVL.